The clone carrying this T cell receptor beta chain was seen more than once but under ten times. Its target is not known. Each CDR3 protein is one row after TCRdb ran MiXCR on the 5' RACE reads. The repertoire holds 300,000 to 350,000 distinct CDR3 sequences, 12% seen once, with approximately 7.5% in the top ten. These data are taken from a study of identical twins. Study findings and constraints: With abundant cord blood beta clonotypes, insertions were fewer; memory repertoires showed no such pattern.

The V end was cut by 3 bases, the J end by 8 bases, with 14 bases between. CDR1 and CDR2 (germline): MRHNA, SNTAGT. This CDR3 spans 14 amino acids. This sample was also put to use in a study of yellow fever vaccine responses in identical twins.

The J gene is TRBJ2-4, the V gene TRBV6-4, with no clear D. This TCR derives from a young woman in good health. The sample was CD8+ T cells sorted from blood. In DNA form, the CDR3 reads TGTGCCAGCAGTGAAGGTCATGCCGAGGACATTCAGTACTTC. This sequence encodes CASSEGHAEDIQYF.